The 6 T cell receptor beta chains in this list originate from one sample, sequenced in a study of OX40 agonist ivuxolimab in advanced cancers. Generated by immunoSEQ multiplex PCR, the TCRdb table keeps only in-frame clones and is missing some. This table has 83,000 or so clones, around 85% appearing once. Specimen: CD4+ or CD8+ T cells sorted from blood, collected in a trial of the OX40 agonist ivuxolimab. Source of these receptors: an adult with an advanced solid tumor such as melanoma, head and neck, liver or kidney cancer.

The chain employs TRBV19 and TRBJ1-3; D unclear. The length of the CDR3 is 16 residues. V was cut by 3 bases and J by 2 bases, with 14 bases left in between. The V gene's germline CDR1 is LNHDA and CDR2 SQIVND (reference sequence). The CDR3 spells CASSIRTARPGNTIYF. CDR3 DNA: TGTGCCAGTAGTATCCGAACGGCAAGACCTGGAAACACCATATATTTT.

This chain connects TRBV11-3 to TRBJ2-7; D may be TRBD1 or TRBD2 (5 bases each). The CDR3 runs to 14 residues. Trimming left V 5 bases short and J 5 bases short, with 16 bases between. CDR1 SGHNT and CDR2 YENEEA come from the germline V gene. The DNA of the CDR3 is TGTGCCAGCAGCAGGGACGGCCAGGGAGACGAGCAGTACTTC. It translates to CASSRDGQGDEQYF.

The chain combines TRBV7-2 with TRBJ1-1, with no clear D. From germline, CDR1 is SGHTA and CDR2 FQGNSA. The CDR3 runs to 14 residues. V lost 4 bases, J lost 0 bases, and 9 bases lay in between. The CDR3 DNA reads TGTGCCAGCAGCTGGCCGGGGATGAACACTGAAGCTTTCTTT. It specifies CASSWPGMNTEAFF.

This clone appeared a single time. The chain couples TRBV7-3 to TRBJ1-1; no clear D. Germline-derived CDR1 and CDR2 are SGHTA and FQGTGA. This CDR3 has 13 residues. V gave up 0 bases and J gave up 1 base, with 3 bases separating them. The CDR3 DNA reads TGTGCCAGCAGCTTAACAAAGAACACTGAAGCTTTCTTT. Translating gives CASSLTKNTEAFF. Complete variable domain (other parts from reference TRBV7-3 and TRBJ1-1): GAGVSQTPSNKVTEKGKYVELRCDPISGHTALYWYRQSLGQGPEFLIYFQGTGAADDSGLPNDRFFAVRPEGSVSTLKIQRTERGDSAVYLCASSLTKNTEAFFGQGTRLTVV.

This clone counts as medium-sized (0.01 to 0.1%). The rearrangement links TRBV29-1 to TRBJ2-7; D may be TRBD2 (6 bases). CDR1 and CDR2 from the germline V gene are SQVTM and ANQGSEA. CDR3 length: 13 residues. Trimming cost V 7 bases and J 5 bases, with 18 bases left between them. The CDR3 nucleotides are TGCAGCGCCCAAGGAGGGGAAACGCACGAGCAGTACTTC. It encodes CSAQGGETHEQYF.

The chain has TRBV6-1 and TRBJ1-2; 10 nucleotides line up with TRBD1. J lost 6 bases, V lost 4 bases, and 11 bases had no gene match. CDR1 and CDR2 (germline): MNHNS, SASEGT. The CDR3 length is 16 residues. CDR3: CASSAYPGTGENGYTF. DNA of the CDR3: TGTGCCAGCAGTGCCTATCCCGGGACAGGGGAAAATGGCTACACCTTC.